What follows is one TCR beta chain and its context. This entry belongs to a study of T-cell memory formation after mild COVID-19. Study-wide background: The study found TCR clusters largely donor specific.

cDNA libraries for TCR alpha and TCR beta, carrying sample barcodes and UMIs, came from 5'RACE with constant-segment primers. TCRdb processed the 5' RACE reads anew with MiXCR; each CDR3 protein has one entry. The sample records roughly 350,000 distinct CDR3 sequences, more than 20% being singletons. This receptor was identified in an adult woman who had mild COVID-19 (a few samples of this study predate the infection). Cell type and time point are not known. The source material was PBMCs or a T cell subset sorted from them (not recorded which).

The DNA for the CDR3 is TGTGCCAGCAGTGGGCGGTTAAAGGGACTTGGCTACACCTTC. Its translation: CASSGRLKGLGYTF. V and J are TRBV25-1 and TRBJ1-2; a weak D match, TRBD1 (5 bases). The length of the CDR3 is 14 residues. CDR1 and CDR2 from the germline V gene are MGHDK and SYGVNS. Trimming took 4 bases from V and 7 from J, leaving 16 bases between them.